A single sample is the source of the 3 T cell receptor beta chains below, sequenced in a study of OX40 agonist ivuxolimab in advanced cancers. Sequencing used immunoSEQ multiplex PCR; TCRdb keeps in-frame clones, though not all of them. The sample consists of about 80,000 clones, 70% to 90% of them appearing once. This sample comprised CD4+ or CD8+ T cells sorted from blood, obtained in a trial of the OX40 agonist ivuxolimab. These TCRs come from an adult with an advanced solid tumor such as melanoma, head and neck, liver or kidney cancer.

V and J are TRBV2 and TRBJ2-4; 14 nucleotides line up with TRBD2. After removal of 6 bases from V and 1 base from J, the junction contained 14 bases not matched to a gene. This CDR3 comprises 20 residues. The germline gives CDR1 SNHLY, CDR2 FYNNEI. In DNA, the CDR3 is TGTGCCAGCAGCGAGACTAGCGGGGGGGCCGGGAGACTGGCCAAAAACATTCAGTACTTC. Its translation: CASSETSGGAGRLAKNIQYF.

The rearrangement joins TRBV2 to TRBJ2-1, with 8 nucleotides matching TRBD2. Germline lookup yields CDR1 SNHLY and CDR2 FYNNEI. V shed 5 bases, J shed 10 bases, and the junction held 13 bases outside the gene matches. This CDR3 comprises 15 residues. This CDR3 is CASSIRTSSRGEQFF. CDR3 nucleotide sequence: TGTGCCAGCAGTATACGGACTAGCAGTCGGGGAGAGCAGTTCTTC.

The gene calls are TRBV18 and TRBJ2-2; 7 nucleotides agree with TRBD1. Germline V gives CDR1 KGHSH, CDR2 LQKENI. CDR3 length: 18 residues. V gave up 6 bases and J gave up 2 bases; unmatched junction bases: 15. Here the CDR3 DNA reads TGTGCCAGCTCTTTTTTTGGACAGGACGGGGTTAACACCGGGGAGCTGTTTTTT. Encoded protein: CASSFFGQDGVNTGELFF. Full variable domain (missing parts from reference TRBV18 and TRBJ2-2): NAGVMQNPRHLVRRRGQEARLRCSPMKGHSHVYWYRQLPEEGLKFMVYLQKENIIDESGMPKERFSAEFPKEGPSILRIQQVVRGDSAAYFCASSFFGQDGVNTGELFFGEGSRLTVL.